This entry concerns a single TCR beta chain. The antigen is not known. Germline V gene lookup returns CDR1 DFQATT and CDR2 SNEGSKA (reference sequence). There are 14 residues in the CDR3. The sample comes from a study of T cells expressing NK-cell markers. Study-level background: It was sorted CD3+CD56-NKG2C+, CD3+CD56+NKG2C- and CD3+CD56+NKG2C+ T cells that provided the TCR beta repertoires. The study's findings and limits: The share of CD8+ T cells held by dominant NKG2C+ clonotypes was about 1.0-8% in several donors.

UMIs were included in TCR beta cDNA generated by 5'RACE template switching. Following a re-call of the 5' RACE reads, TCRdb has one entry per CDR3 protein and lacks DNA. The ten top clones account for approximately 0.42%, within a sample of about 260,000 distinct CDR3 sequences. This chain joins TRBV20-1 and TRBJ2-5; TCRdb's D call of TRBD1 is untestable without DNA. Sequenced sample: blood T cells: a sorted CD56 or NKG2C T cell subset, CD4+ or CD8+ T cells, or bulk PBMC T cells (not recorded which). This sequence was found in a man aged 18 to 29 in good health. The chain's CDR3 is CSARGGPLEETQYF.